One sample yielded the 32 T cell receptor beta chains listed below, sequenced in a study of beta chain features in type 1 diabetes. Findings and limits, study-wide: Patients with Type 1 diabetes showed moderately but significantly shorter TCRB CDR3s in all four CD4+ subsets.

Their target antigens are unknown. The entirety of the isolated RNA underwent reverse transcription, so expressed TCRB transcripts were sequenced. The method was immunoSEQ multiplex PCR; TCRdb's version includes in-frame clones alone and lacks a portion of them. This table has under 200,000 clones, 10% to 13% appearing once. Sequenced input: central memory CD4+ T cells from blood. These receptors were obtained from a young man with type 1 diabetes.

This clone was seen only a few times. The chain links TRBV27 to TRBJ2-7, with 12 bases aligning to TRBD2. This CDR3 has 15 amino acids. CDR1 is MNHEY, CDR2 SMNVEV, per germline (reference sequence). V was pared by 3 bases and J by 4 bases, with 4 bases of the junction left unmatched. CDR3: CASSLTTSGSYEQYF. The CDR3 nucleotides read TGTGCCAGCAGTTTGACGACTAGCGGGAGTTACGAGCAGTACTTC.

The DNA of the CDR3 is TGTGCCAGCAGTCAGGGACAGGCTAACACTGAAGCTTTCTTT. As protein: CASSQGQANTEAFF. The chain carries TRBV28 and TRBJ1-1; the match to TRBD1 covers 8 bases. The V gene end was trimmed by 5 bases and the J gene end by 2 bases; junction bases not matched to a gene: 4. The germline V gene encodes CDR1 MDHEN and CDR2 SYDVKM. The CDR3 extends over 14 amino acids.

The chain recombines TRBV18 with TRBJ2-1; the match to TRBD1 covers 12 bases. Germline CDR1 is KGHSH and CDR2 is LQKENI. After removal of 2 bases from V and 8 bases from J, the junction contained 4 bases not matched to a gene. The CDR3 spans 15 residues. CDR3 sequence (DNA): TGTGCCAGCTCACCAGGGGGGACAGGGGGCGATGAGCAGTTCTTC. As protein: CASSPGGTGGDEQFF.

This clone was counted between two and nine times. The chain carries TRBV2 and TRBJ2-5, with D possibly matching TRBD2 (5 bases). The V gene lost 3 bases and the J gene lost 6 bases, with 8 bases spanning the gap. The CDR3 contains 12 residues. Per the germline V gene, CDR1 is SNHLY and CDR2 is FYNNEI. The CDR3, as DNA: TGTGCCAGCAGTGACCCGGGGAAGACCCAGTACTTC. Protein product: CASSDPGKTQYF.

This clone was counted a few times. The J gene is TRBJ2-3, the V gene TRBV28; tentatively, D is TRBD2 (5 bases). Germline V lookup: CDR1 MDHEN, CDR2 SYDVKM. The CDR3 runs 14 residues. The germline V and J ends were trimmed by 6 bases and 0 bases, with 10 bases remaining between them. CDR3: CASRLEDSTDTQYF. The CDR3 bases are TGTGCCAGCAGACTAGAGGACAGCACAGATACGCAGTATTTT.

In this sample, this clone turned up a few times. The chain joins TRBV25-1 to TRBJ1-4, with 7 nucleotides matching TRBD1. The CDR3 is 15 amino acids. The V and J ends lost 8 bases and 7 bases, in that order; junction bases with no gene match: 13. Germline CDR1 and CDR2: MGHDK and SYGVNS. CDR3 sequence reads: CASGPLEGAGEKLFF. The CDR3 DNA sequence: TGTGCCAGCGGCCCACTCGAGGGGGCAGGTGAAAAACTGTTTTTT. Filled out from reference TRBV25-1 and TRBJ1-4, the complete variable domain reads EADIYQTPRYLVIGTGKKITLECSQTMGHDKMYWYQQDPGMELHLIHYSYGVNSTEKGDLSSESTVSRIRTEHFPLTLESARPSHTSQYLCASGPLEGAGEKLFFGSGTQLSVL.

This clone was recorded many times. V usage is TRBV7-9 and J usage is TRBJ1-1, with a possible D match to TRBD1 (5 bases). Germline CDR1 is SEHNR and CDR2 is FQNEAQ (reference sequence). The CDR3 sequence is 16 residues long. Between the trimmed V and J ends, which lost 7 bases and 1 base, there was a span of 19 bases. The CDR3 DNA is TGTGCCAGCACCCCCCTCTCGGGCAGGGAGAACACTGAAGCTTTCTTT. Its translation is CASTPLSGRENTEAFF.

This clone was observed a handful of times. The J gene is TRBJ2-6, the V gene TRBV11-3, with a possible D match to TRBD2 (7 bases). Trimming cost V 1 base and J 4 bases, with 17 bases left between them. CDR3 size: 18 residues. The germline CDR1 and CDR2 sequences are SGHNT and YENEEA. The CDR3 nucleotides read TGTGCCAGCAGCTTAGTCCCCAGGGGAGGGTCCGGGGCCAACGTCCTGACTTTC. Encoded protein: CASSLVPRGGSGANVLTF.

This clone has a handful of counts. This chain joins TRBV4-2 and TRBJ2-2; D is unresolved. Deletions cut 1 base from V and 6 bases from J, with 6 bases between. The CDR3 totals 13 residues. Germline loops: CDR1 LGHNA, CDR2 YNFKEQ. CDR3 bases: TGTGCCAGCAGCCAAGTTTCATCCGGGGAGCTGTTTTTT. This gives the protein CASSQVSSGELFF.

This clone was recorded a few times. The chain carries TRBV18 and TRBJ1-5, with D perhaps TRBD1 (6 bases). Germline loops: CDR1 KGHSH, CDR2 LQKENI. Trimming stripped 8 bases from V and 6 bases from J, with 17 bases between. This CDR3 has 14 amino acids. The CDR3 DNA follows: TGTGCCAGCACTAGACAGGCTGAGCTTCAGCCCCAGCATTTT. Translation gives CASTRQAELQPQHF.

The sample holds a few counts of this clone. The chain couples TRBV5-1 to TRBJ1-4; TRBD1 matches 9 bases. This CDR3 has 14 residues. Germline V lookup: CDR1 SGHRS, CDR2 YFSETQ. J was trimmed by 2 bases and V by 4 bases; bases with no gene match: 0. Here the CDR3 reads CASSGTGTNEKLFF. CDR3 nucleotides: TGCGCCAGCAGCGGGACAGGGACTAATGAAAAACTGTTTTTT.

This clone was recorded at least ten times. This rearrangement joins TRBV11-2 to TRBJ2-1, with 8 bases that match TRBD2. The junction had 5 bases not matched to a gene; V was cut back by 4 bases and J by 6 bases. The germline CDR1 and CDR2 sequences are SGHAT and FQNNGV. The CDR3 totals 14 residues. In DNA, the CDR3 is TGTGCCAGCAGCTGGGGACTAGTTGTCAATGAGCAGTTCTTC. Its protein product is CASSWGLVVNEQFF.

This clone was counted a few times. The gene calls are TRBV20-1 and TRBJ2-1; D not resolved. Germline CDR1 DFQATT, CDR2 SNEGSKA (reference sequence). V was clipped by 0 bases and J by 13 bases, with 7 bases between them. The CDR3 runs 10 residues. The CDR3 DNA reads TGCAGTGCTAGAGAGAGGCAACAGTTCTTC. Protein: CSARERQQFF.

The CDR3 coding sequence is TGTGCCAGCAGCCTAAAACGGGTTTTCGATGAGCAGTTCTTC. It is translated as CASSLKRVFDEQFF. The chain is built from TRBV2 and TRBJ2-1; D remains ambiguous. V lost 6 bases to trimming and J lost 8 bases, with 17 bases between them. The germline V gene has CDR1 SNHLY and CDR2 FYNNEI. The CDR3 sequence is 14 residues long.

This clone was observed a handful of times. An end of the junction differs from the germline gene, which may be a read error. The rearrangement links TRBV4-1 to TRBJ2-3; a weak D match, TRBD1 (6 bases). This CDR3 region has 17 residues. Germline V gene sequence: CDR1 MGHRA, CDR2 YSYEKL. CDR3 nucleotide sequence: TGCGCCAGCAGGCAAGCCCTCCGACAGGAATACACAGATACGCAGTATTTT. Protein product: CASRQALRQEYTDTQYF.

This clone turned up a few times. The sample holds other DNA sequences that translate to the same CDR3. CDR3 bases: TGCAGCGTCGGACAGGGGGTTTATGGCTACACCTTC. It yields the protein CSVGQGVYGYTF. This chain uses TRBV29-1 with TRBJ1-2; 10 nucleotides line up with TRBD1. Germline-derived CDR1 and CDR2 are SQVTM and ANQGSEA. The trim removed 6 bases at V and 5 bases at J, leaving 3 bases unmatched. The CDR3 contains 12 residues.

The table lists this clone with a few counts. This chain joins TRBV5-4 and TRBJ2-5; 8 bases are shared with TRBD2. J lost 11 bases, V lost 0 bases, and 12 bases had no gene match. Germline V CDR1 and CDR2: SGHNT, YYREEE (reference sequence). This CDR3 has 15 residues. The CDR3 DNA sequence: TGTGCCAGCAGCTTGGATACCGGGACTAGAGTCAGGCAGTACTTC. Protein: CASSLDTGTRVRQYF.

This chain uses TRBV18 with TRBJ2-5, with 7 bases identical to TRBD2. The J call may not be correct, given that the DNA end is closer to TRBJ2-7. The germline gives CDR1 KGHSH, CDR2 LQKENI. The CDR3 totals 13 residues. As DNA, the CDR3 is TGTGCCAGCGGGGCTAGCGGTTCTTACGAGCAGTACTTC. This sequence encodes CASGASGSYEQYF.

CDR3: CASSQQVEQFF. For the CDR3, the DNA is TGTGCCAGCAGCCAGCAGGTTGAGCAGTTCTTC. V usage is TRBV6-5 and J usage is TRBJ2-1; no definite D call. The V end lost 6 bases, the J end lost 9 bases, and 9 bases lay between the germline ends. Looked up from germline, CDR1 is MNHEY and CDR2 is SVGAGI. The CDR3 covers 11 residues.

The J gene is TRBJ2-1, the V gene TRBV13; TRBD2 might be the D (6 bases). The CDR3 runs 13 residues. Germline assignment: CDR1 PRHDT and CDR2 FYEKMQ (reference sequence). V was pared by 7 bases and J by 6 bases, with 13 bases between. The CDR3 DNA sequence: TGTGCCAGCATTCGGCCCGGGGGCAATGAGCAGTTCTTC. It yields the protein CASIRPGGNEQFF.

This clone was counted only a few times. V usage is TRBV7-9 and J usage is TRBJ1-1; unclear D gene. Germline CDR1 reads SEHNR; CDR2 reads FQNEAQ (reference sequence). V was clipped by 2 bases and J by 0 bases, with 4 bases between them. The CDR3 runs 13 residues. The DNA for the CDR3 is TGTGCCAGCAGCTTATATCTGAACACTGAAGCTTTCTTT. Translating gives CASSLYLNTEAFF.

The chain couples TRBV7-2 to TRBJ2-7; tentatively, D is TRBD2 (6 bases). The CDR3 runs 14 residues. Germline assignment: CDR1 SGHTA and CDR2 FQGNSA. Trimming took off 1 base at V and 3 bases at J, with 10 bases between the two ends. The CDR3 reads CASSLDRGYYEQYF. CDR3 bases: TGTGCCAGCAGCTTAGATCGGGGGTACTACGAGCAGTACTTC.

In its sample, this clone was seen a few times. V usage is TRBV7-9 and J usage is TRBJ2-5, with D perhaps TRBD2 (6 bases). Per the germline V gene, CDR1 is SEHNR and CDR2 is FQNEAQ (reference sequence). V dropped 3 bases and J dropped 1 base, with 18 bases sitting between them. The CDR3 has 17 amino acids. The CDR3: CASSFEGSGPLQETQYF. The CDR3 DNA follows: TGTGCCAGCAGCTTTGAGGGAAGCGGGCCGCTCCAAGAGACCCAGTACTTC.

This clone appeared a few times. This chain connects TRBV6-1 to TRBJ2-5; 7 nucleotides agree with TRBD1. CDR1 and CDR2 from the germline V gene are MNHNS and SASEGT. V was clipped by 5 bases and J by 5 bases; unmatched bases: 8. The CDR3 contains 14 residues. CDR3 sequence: CASSSDRASETQYF. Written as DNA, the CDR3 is TGTGCCAGCAGTTCCGACAGGGCGTCGGAGACCCAGTACTTC.

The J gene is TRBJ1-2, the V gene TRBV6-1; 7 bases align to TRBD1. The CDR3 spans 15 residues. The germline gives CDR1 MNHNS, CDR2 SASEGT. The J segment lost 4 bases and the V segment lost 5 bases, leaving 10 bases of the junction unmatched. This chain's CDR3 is CASSPDRDPLYGYTF. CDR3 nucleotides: TGTGCCAGCAGTCCCGACAGGGACCCCCTCTATGGCTACACCTTC.

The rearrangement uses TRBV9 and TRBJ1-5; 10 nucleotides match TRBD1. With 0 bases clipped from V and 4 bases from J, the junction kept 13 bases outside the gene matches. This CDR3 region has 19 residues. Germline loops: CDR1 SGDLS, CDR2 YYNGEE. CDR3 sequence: CASSVGGSGTGEGNQPQHF. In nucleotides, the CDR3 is TGTGCCAGCAGCGTAGGAGGAAGCGGGACAGGGGAAGGAAATCAGCCCCAGCATTTT. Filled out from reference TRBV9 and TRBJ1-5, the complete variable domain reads DSGVTQTPKHLITATGQRVTLRCSPRSGDLSVYWYQQSLDQGLQFLIQYYNGEERAKGNILERFSAQQFPDLHSELNLSSLELGDSALYFCASSVGGSGTGEGNQPQHFGDGTRLSIL.

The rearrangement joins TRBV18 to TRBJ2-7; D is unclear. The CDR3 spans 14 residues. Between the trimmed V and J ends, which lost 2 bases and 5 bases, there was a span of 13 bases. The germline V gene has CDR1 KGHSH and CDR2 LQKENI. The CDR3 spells CASSPGSSGDEQYF. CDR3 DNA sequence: TGTGCCAGCTCACCAGGGTCCTCAGGTGACGAGCAGTACTTC.

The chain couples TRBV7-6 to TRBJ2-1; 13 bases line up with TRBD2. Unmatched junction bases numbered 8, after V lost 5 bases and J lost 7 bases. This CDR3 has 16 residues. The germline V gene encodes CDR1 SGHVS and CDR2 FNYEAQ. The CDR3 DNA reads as TGTGCCAGCAGCCTGACAGGGACTAGCGGGACGAATGAGCAGTTCTTC. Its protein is CASSLTGTSGTNEQFF.

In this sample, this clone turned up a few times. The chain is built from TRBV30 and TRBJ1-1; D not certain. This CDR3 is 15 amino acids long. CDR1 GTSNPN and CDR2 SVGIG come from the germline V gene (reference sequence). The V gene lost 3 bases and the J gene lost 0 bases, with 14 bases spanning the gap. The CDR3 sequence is CAWSAPQYMNTEAFF. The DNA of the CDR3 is TGTGCCTGGAGCGCTCCTCAGTACATGAACACTGAAGCTTTCTTT.

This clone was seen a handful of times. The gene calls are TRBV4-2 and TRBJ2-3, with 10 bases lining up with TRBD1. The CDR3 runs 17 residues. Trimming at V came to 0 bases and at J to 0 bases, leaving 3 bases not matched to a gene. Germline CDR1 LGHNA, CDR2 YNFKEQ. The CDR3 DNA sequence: TGTGCCAGCAGCCAAGAGGGGACAGGGGCTAGCACAGATACGCAGTATTTT. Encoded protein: CASSQEGTGASTDTQYF.

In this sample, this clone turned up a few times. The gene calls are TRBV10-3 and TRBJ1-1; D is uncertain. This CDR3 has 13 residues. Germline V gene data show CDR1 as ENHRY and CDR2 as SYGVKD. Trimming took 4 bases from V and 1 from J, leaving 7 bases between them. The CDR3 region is CAISVGGNTEAFF. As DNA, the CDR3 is TGTGCCATCAGTGTTGGAGGGAACACTGAAGCTTTCTTT.

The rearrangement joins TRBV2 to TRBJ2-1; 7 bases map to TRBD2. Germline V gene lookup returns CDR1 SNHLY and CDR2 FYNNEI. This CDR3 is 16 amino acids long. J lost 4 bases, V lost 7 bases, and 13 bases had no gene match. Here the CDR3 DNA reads TGTGCCAGCACCAAAGGGCGGGGGTTGGGGTACAATGAGCAGTTCTTC. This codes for CASTKGRGLGYNEQFF. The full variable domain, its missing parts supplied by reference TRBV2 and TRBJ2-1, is EPEVTQTPSHQVTQMGQEVILRCVPISNHLYFYWYRQILGQKVEFLVSFYNNEISEKSEIFDDQFSVERPDGSNFTLKIRSTKLEDSAMYFCASTKGRGLGYNEQFFGPGTRLTVL.